This T cell receptor beta chain was sequenced during a study of blood T cell repertoires in COVID-19. Germline V lookup: CDR1 LNHDA, CDR2 SQIVND (reference sequence). Trimming shortened V by 3 bases and J by 1 base, and 6 bases separated the two germline ends. This CDR3 is built from 13 residues. Here immunoSEQ multiplex PCR was the method, and the copy in TCRdb shows in-frame clones only, minus some. The sample carries 250,000 to 400,000 clones, 85% to 90% recorded once. The sequencing input was peripheral blood. The receptor comes from a woman in her 30s with COVID-19, enrolled during active disease. The genes are TRBV19 and TRBJ1-1; D gene uncertain. The CDR3 reads CASSISRNTEAFF. CDR3 DNA sequence: TGTGCCAGTAGTATTTCGAGGAACACTGAAGCTTTCTTT.